This T cell receptor (beta chain) was observed in a study of T cells in Graves' hyperthyroidism and ophthalmopathy. Overall study results and limits: Ophthalmopathy onset followed model prediction by a median about 6.9 months. In the blood, most expanded thyroid clonotypes above 0.001 appeared as well.

What was amplified from RNA transcripts were TCR beta CDR3 regions. The HTBI primer set drove a first-round RT-PCR of the TCR CDR3. TCRdb redid the calling of the multiplex PCR reads with MiXCR, one entry per CDR3 protein. Of about 590,000 distinct CDR3 sequences listed, 13% to 15% are singletons. Trimming stripped 7 bases from V and 2 bases from J, with 11 bases between. The CDR3 is made up of 13 amino acids. Details on this clonotype: Its antigen is unidentified.

A NOSPECS grade of at least 4, a Clinical Activity Score of at least 3 and duration under 3 months were recorded in ophthalmopathy patients. This sample holds PBMCs from roughly 10 ml fresh peripheral blood. The chain joins TRBV12-3 or TRBV12-4 to TRBJ2-5, with D unclear. The sequenced sample consisted of blood. The TCR was taken from a woman under 30 with Graves' ophthalmopathy. CDR3 in amino acids: CASKAIHQETQYF. CDR3 in DNA: TGTGCCAGCAAGGCGATCCATCAAGAGACCCAGTACTTC.